The clone carrying this T cell receptor beta chain was counted only a few times. Antigen specificity is unknown. The sample comes from a study of T-cell reconstitution after alpha-beta-depleted transplantation in children. General study results and limits: Expanded clones from the graft, numbering several hundred, reportedly supplied alpha-beta T cells about two months after transplant.

Unique molecular identifiers were incorporated when the TCRbeta library was constructed. One entry per CDR3 protein results from TCRdb running MiXCR on the PCR reads. The repertoire has about 200,000 distinct CDR3 sequences, roughly 8.3% of them found once; the top ten carry 35% to 40%. The receptor was derived from a male patient between 2 and 15 years old who had a stem cell transplant for acute myeloid leukemia, so the T cells may come from the graft donor. The material was PBMCs, mostly from graft donor cells, obtained 360 days after TCRalphabeta/CD19-depleted stem cell transplant.

CDR3 protein: CASSFARDSETQYF. CDR3 sequence (DNA): TGTGCCAGCAGTTTCGCCCGGGATTCAGAGACCCAGTACTTC. This chain links TRBV27 with TRBJ2-5; a weak D match, TRBD2 (5 bases). Trimming removed 3 bases at V and 4 bases at J, with 12 bases between. This CDR3 comprises 14 residues. CDR1 and CDR2 from the germline V gene are MNHEY and SMNVEV (reference sequence).